This T cell receptor (beta chain) was sequenced in a study of T cell changes during pregnancy in multiple sclerosis. Measured with immunoSEQ multiplex PCR; TCRdb has only the in-frame clones, and not every one. Of around 59,000 clones listed, around nine tenths are singletons. The V end was cut by 2 bases, the J end by 4 bases, with 8 bases between. CDR3 size: 13 residues. Looked up from germline, CDR1 is KGHSH and CDR2 is LQKENI. The chain carries TRBV18 and TRBJ1-2; D is unclear. The TCR originated in a female donor in good health, enrolled as a control in a pregnancy study. Sequences were derived from peripheral blood, sampled in the third trimester of pregnancy. CDR3 nucleotides: TGTGCCAGCTCACCAGAGGGAGGCTATGGCTACACCTTC. Protein sequence: CASSPEGGYGYTF.